Below, one T cell receptor beta chain is given with its context. These data come from a study of T cell responses to AZD1222 COVID-19 vaccine. The ends were cut back, 3 bases at V and 6 bases at J, with 3 bases in the middle. The CDR3 has 11 residues. Clones were read by immunoSEQ multiplex PCR, and TCRdb kept only the in-frame ones, dropping some. The sample shows 100,000 to 120,000 clones, about 90% of them seen only once. This receptor was taken from an adult who received the AZD1222 COVID-19 vaccine. The rearrangement links TRBV12-3 or TRBV12-4 to TRBJ1-5; D ambiguous. The material was peripheral blood, obtained 28 days after the second AZD1222 dose. The DNA of the CDR3 is TGTGCCAGCAGTTTTGGTCAGCCCCAGCATTTT. This sequence encodes CASSFGQPQHF.